Listed below are T cell receptor beta chains from one sample, sequenced in a study of T cell responses to AZD1222 COVID-19 vaccine. Assay: immunoSEQ multiplex PCR; the TCRdb copy retains only in-frame clones and omits some. The data hold fewer than 250,000 clones, with approximately 92% observed a single time. Material: peripheral blood, obtained on day 0 of AZD1222 vaccination. These receptors were obtained from an adult in good health. Each CDR3 is given with its conserved first and last residue. The D gene is left open where the match is weak. Expanded clones are given a class, and other clones once, few, many or no size at all.

j_call | v_call | d_call | clone_size | cdr3_aa | cdr3_nt
TRBJ1-5 | TRBV7-9 | . | . | CASQGDYSNQPQHF | TGTGCCAGCCAGGGCGACTATAGCAATCAGCCCCAGCATTTT
TRBJ1-2 | TRBV6-6 | . | . | CASSARGQPTYGYTF | TGTGCCAGCAGCGCCAGAGGGCAGCCGACCTATGGCTACACCTTC
TRBJ2-2 | TRBV4-2 | . | . | CASSQDGQGSTGELFF | TGTGCCAGCAGCCAAGATGGTCAGGGGAGCACCGGGGAGCTGTTTTTT
TRBJ1-2 | TRBV21-1 | . | . | CASTHGPNRRGYTF | TGTGCCAGCACGCATGGACCTAACCGGAGGGGCTACACCTTC
TRBJ2-7 | TRBV6-6 | TRBD1 | . | CASIRDRGSYEQYF | TGTGCCAGCATCCGAGACAGGGGTTCCTACGAGCAGTACTTC
TRBJ1-2 | TRBV6-5 | TRBD1 | . | CASSLTGGVGYTF | TGTGCCAGCAGTCTGACAGGGGGCGTCGGCTACACCTTC
TRBJ2-3 | TRBV18 | . | . | CASSSLTDTQYF | TGTGCCAGCTCGAGTCTCACAGATACGCAGTATTTT
TRBJ1-1 | TRBV20-1 | . | . | CSAPRNTEAFF | TGCAGTGCCCCCCGGAACACTGAAGCTTTCTTT
TRBJ2-1 | TRBV4-1 | TRBD2 | . | CASSQDGLAGVGEQFF | TGCGCCAGCAGCCAAGATGGCCTAGCGGGGGTTGGAGAGCAGTTCTTC
TRBJ2-2 | TRBV24-1 | . | . | CATTGNSNGELFF | TGTGCCACTACAGGGAACTCTAACGGGGAGCTGTTTTTT
TRBJ1-6 | TRBV7-2 | . | . | CASSKNPGLYSYNSPLHF | TGTGCCAGCAGCAAAAACCCGGGACTGTACTCCTATAATTCACCCCTCCACTTT
TRBJ2-1 | TRBV19 | . | . | CASSIQGNRDEQFF | TGTGCCAGTAGTATACAGGGGAACCGGGATGAGCAGTTCTTC
TRBJ2-3 | TRBV6-6 | . | . | CASSLRGTVGTDTQYF | TGTGCCAGCAGTCTTCGCGGGACAGTTGGGACAGATACGCAGTATTTT
TRBJ1-6 | TRBV5-4 | TRBD1 | . | CASSPPGQGVLGNSPLHF | TGTGCCAGCAGCCCGCCGGGACAGGGTGTTTTGGGTAATTCACCCCTCCACTTT
TRBJ2-7 | TRBV9 | . | . | CASSVRVGEQYF | TGTGCCAGCAGCGTTAGGGTCGGCGAGCAGTACTTC
TRBJ1-3 | TRBV5-1 | . | . | CASSLDSTSGNTIYF | TGCGCCAGCAGCTTAGACAGCACCTCTGGAAACACCATATATTTT
TRBJ1-1 | TRBV29-1 | . | . | CSVAHMNTEAFF | TGCAGCGTTGCCCACATGAACACTGAAGCTTTCTTT
TRBJ1-5 | TRBV6-1 | . | . | CASSEEGAGAQHF | TGTGCCAGCAGTGAAGAAGGCGCAGGGGCCCAGCATTTT
TRBJ1-6 | TRBV30 | . | . | CAWSAQLGRINSPLHF | TGTGCCTGGAGTGCTCAACTGGGACGGATTAATTCACCCCTCCACTTT
TRBJ1-4 | TRBV5-1 | TRBD1 | once | CASSLRQGTNEKLFF | TGCGCCAGCAGCTTGCGACAGGGAACTAATGAAAAACTGTTTTTT
TRBJ1-5 | TRBV15 | . | . | CATSREGGADNQPQHF | TGTGCCACCAGCAGAGAAGGTGGGGCAGACAATCAGCCCCAGCATTTT
TRBJ2-5 | TRBV3-1/TRBV3-2 | . | . | CASSQDWGAKETQYF | TGTGCCAGCAGCCAAGATTGGGGGGCCAAAGAGACCCAGTACTTC
TRBJ1-2 | TRBV6-5 | . | . | CASSYSGRGWGGGYTF | TGTGCCAGCAGTTACTCGGGGCGGGGATGGGGAGGTGGCTACACCTTC
TRBJ1-2 | TRBV19 | TRBD1 | . | CASSTRQGQSNYGYTF | TGTGCCAGTAGTACAAGACAGGGCCAGTCTAACTATGGCTACACCTTC
TRBJ1-1 | TRBV5-1 | . | many | CASSRQENTEAFF | TGCGCCAGCAGCCGACAGGAGAACACTGAAGCTTTCTTT
TRBJ2-1 | TRBV19 | . | . | CASVYRAGNEQFF | TGTGCCAGTGTGTATCGAGCGGGCAATGAGCAGTTCTTC
TRBJ1-1 | TRBV6-5 | TRBD1 | . | CASIQGAEAFF | TGTGCCAGCATTCAGGGGGCTGAAGCTTTCTTT
TRBJ2-7 | TRBV5-1 | . | once | CASSLDVYEQYF | TGCGCCAGCAGCTTGGATGTATACGAGCAGTACTTC
TRBJ1-6 | TRBV13 | . | . | CASSLGRWNRVNNSPLHF | TGTGCCAGCAGTTTGGGACGGTGGAATCGGGTTAATAATTCACCCCTCCACTTT
TRBJ2-7 | TRBV2 | . | . | CASSEVGSSESYEQYF | TGTGCCAGCAGTGAAGTGGGCAGTAGTGAATCCTACGAGCAGTACTTC
TRBJ1-3 | TRBV4-1 | TRBD1 | . | CASSQGPKGAFGNTIYF | TGCGCCAGCAGCCAAGGTCCTAAGGGGGCGTTTGGAAACACCATATATTTT
TRBJ2-7 | TRBV5-4 | TRBD1 | . | CASSFDRAYEQYF | TGTGCCAGCAGCTTTGACAGGGCCTACGAGCAGTACTTC
TRBJ1-5 | TRBV2 | . | . | CASRGERQANSNQPQHF | TGTGCCAGCAGGGGGGAACGACAGGCAAATAGCAATCAGCCCCAGCATTTT
TRBJ1-5 | TRBV4-1 | . | . | CASSQLAISNQPQHF | TGCGCCAGCAGCCAATTAGCGATTAGCAATCAGCCCCAGCATTTT
TRBJ1-1 | TRBV5-1 | TRBD1 | . | CASSGGQAITEAFF | TGCGCCAGCAGCGGGGGACAGGCGATCACTGAAGCTTTCTTT
TRBJ1-2 | TRBV19 | . | . | CASSIPGVNYGYTF | TGTGCCAGTAGTATCCCGGGGGTTAACTATGGCTACACCTTC
TRBJ2-1 | TRBV5-1 | TRBD1 | once | CASSLVGGQVNEQFF | TGCGCCAGCAGCTTGGTGGGGGGACAGGTGAATGAGCAGTTCTTC
TRBJ1-6 | TRBV19 | TRBD1 | . | CASSKRTGGNSPLHF | TGTGCCAGTAGTAAAAGGACAGGGGGTAATTCACCCCTCCACTTT
TRBJ1-2 | TRBV3-1/TRBV3-2 | TRBD1 | . | CASSQEPGTDKDGYTF | TGTGCCAGCAGCCAGGAACCCGGGACAGACAAAGATGGCTACACCTTC
TRBJ2-3 | TRBV24-1 | . | . | CATDRTPGDTQYF | TGTGCCACCGATCGGACCCCTGGAGATACGCAGTATTTT
TRBJ1-1 | TRBV19 | . | . | CASSSGGFTEAFF | TGTGCCAGTAGTTCAGGCGGATTCACTGAAGCTTTCTTT
TRBJ2-3 | TRBV6-5 | TRBD2 | . | CASSYGGGVKDTQYF | TGTGCCAGCAGTTACGGCGGGGGGGTAAAAGATACGCAGTATTTT
TRBJ2-3 | TRBV6-5 | . | . | CASCWGGTDTQYF | TGTGCCAGCTGCTGGGGGGGCACAGATACGCAGTATTTT
TRBJ1-1 | TRBV5-1 | TRBD1 | . | CASSPRTGNTEAFF | TGCGCCAGCAGCCCCCGGACAGGGAACACTGAAGCTTTCTTT
TRBJ1-5 | TRBV6-6 | . | . | CASSYSGDDQPQHF | TGTGCCAGCAGTTACTCTGGGGACGATCAGCCCCAGCATTTT
TRBJ1-2 | TRBV9 | . | . | CASSVDGNYGYTF | TGTGCCAGCAGCGTAGACGGGAACTATGGCTACACCTTC
TRBJ2-7 | TRBV29-1 | . | . | CSAGGGGGTYEQYF | TGCAGCGCCGGGGGAGGGGGCGGAACATACGAGCAGTACTTC
TRBJ2-1 | TRBV6-1 | TRBD2 | many | CASSEAWMGSGGLSSYNEQFF | TGTGCCAGCAGTGAAGCTTGGATGGGTAGCGGGGGGCTGAGCTCCTACAATGAGCAGTTCTTC
TRBJ1-1 | TRBV6-1 | TRBD1 | . | CASSDGTGGRGTEAFF | TGTGCCAGCAGTGATGGGACAGGGGGTCGGGGCACTGAAGCTTTCTTT